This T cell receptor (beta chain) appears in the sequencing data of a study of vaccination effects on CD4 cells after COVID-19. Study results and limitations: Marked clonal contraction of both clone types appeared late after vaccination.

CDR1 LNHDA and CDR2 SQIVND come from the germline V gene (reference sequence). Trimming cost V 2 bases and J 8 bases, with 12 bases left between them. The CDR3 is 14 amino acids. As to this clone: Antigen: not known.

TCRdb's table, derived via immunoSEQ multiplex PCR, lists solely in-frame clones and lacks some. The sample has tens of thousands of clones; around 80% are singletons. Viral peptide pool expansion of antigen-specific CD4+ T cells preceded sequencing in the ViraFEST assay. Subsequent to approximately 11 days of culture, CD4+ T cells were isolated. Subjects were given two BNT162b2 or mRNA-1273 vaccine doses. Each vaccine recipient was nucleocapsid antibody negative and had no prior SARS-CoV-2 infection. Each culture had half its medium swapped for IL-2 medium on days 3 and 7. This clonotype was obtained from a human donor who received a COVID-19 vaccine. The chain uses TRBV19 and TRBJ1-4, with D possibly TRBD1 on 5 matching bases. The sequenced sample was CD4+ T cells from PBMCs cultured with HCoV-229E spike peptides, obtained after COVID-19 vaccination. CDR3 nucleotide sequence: TGTGCCAGTAGTATAACCGGGACCGGGGAAAAACTGTTTTTT. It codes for CASSITGTGEKLFF.